Each of the 4 T cell receptor beta chains below was sequenced from the same sample in a study of shared clonotypes between healthy human individuals. Produced via immunoSEQ multiplex PCR; TCRdb's table is partial and in-frame only. The sample carries about 2.4 million clones, roughly 93% recorded once. The sequenced sample was naive CD4+ T cells from PBMCs. Sample subset: CD45RA+ positively selected. All receptors come from a man between 18 and 29 years old in good health. Some clones in this sample may be carry-over from other donors' samples.

As concerns this clone: The junction departs from germline at one end; a sequencing error may be responsible. The gene calls are TRBV28 and TRBJ1-2; 9 nucleotides match TRBD1. The CDR3 length is 14 residues. Germline values: CDR1 MDHEN, CDR2 SYDVKM. In nucleotides, the CDR3 is TGTGCCAGCAGTCTATGGGACAGGGAAAATGGCTACACCTTC. Translated, it gives CASSLWDRENGYTF.

The chain joins TRBV10-3 to TRBJ1-5; 8 positions match TRBD1. Trimming cost V 9 bases and J 0 bases; bases outside gene matches: 4. The CDR3 contains 14 residues. In germline, CDR1 is ENHRY, CDR2 SYGVKD. The chain's CDR3 is CAMQGADSNQPQHF. CDR3 in DNA: TGTGCCATGCAGGGGGCTGATAGCAATCAGCCCCAGCATTTT.

The chain uses TRBV5-8 and TRBJ2-3, with D possibly being TRBD1 (5 bases). This CDR3 comprises 14 residues. The germline V gene has CDR1 SGHTS and CDR2 YDEGEE. The germline V and J ends were trimmed by 3 bases and 1 base, with 9 bases remaining between them. CDR3 sequence (DNA): TGTGCCAGCAGCTACGCCAGGGGCACAGATACGCAGTATTTT. This sequence encodes CASSYARGTDTQYF.

V and J are TRBV2 and TRBJ2-5, with 8 bases aligning to TRBD1. CDR3 length: 15 amino acids. CDR1 and CDR2 from the germline V gene are SNHLY and FYNNEI. V dropped 5 bases and J dropped 5; count of bases not matched to a gene: 10. The CDR3 reads CASSNPGQGWETQYF. CDR3 in DNA: TGTGCCAGCAGTAATCCAGGACAGGGCTGGGAGACCCAGTACTTC.